This T cell receptor (beta chain) was captured by sequencing in a study of control samples from healthy donors and cancer patients (dated by TCRdb to the early 2020s). As for this clone: There is no known antigen for this receptor. The input lacks base qualities; no much larger clone sits a single base away.

The CDR3 runs 16 amino acids, cysteine and phenylalanine included. Only the CDR3 portion is preserved as DNA: 48 bases, with reading frame beginning at the first base. V and J are trimmed by 9 bases and 1 base, and the gene matches miss 8 bases of the junction. Via the germline V gene, CDR1 is MDHEN and CDR2 SYDVKM. The library came from the immunoSEQ multiplex PCR assay. TCRdb limited this immuneACCESS table to in-frame rearrangements with V and J called. A share of clones is missing; checked studies link under half to unresolved V genes, and the rest is unexplained. This sample holds 60,000 or so clones; approximately 85% were observed only once. More than 3.5% of the sample goes to the ten largest clones.

The sample was blood. The sequence is built from TRBV28 and TRBJ2-3; the central 12 bases match TRBD2. The receptor's source is a man aged 50-59 years in good health. The bases are TGTGCCAGTTCGAGCCCTAGCGGGAGGGGCACAGATACGCAGTATTTT. This codes for CASSSPSGRGTDTQYF.